This T cell receptor (beta chain) appears in the sequencing data of a study of T cell responses to AZD1222 COVID-19 vaccine. General study results and limits: In a largely white British group with more females than males, clonal diversity was possibly underestimated.

The CDR3 covers 12 residues. The ends were cut back, 1 base at V and 8 bases at J, with 5 bases in the middle. This clone was counted between two and nine times. Its antigen is not identified. Assay: immunoSEQ multiplex PCR; the TCRdb copy retains only in-frame clones and omits some. Among tens of thousands of clones listed, more than 75% were seen once. The specimen was peripheral blood, collected on day 0 of AZD1222 vaccination. The chain recombines TRBV12-3 or TRBV12-4 with TRBJ1-4; D uncertain. The source is an adult in good health. CDR3 sequence reads: CASSLVTEKLFF. As DNA, the CDR3 is TGTGCCAGCAGTTTAGTAACAGAAAAACTGTTTTTT.